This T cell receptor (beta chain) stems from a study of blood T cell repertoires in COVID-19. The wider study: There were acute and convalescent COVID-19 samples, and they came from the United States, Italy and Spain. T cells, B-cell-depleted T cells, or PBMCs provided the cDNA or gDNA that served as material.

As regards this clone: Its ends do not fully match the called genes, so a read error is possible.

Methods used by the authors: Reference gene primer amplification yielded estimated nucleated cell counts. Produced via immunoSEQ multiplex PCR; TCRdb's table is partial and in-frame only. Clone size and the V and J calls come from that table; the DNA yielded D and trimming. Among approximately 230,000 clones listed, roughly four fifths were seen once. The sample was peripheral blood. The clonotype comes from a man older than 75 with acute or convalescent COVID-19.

The CDR3 protein is CASNTPGQGARHF. CDR3 nucleotide sequence: TGTGCCAGCAACACACCGGGACAGGGGGCTAGGCATTTT. The rearrangement uses TRBV5-4 and TRBJ2-3; 12 bases line up with TRBD1. Germline CDR1 reads SGHNT; CDR2 reads YYREEE (reference sequence). The CDR3 runs to 13 residues.